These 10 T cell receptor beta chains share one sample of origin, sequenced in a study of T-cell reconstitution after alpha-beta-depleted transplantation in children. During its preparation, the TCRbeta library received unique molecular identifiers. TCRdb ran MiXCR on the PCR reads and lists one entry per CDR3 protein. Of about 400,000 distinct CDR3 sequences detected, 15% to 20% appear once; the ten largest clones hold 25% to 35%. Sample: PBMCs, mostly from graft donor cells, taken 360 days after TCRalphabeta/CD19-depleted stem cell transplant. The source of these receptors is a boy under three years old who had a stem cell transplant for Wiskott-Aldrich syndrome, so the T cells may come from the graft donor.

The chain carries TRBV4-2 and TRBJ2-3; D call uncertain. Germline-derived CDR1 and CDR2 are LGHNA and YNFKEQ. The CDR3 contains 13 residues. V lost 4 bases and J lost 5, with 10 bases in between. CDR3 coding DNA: TGTGCCAGCAGCCGAGAGATTGGAGATACGCAGTATTTT. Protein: CASSREIGDTQYF.

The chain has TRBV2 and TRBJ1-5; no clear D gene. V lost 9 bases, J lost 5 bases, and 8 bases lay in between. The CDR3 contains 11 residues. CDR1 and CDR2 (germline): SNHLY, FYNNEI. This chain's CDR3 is CASGRDQPQHF. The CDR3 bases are TGTGCCAGTGGGAGAGATCAGCCCCAGCATTTT.

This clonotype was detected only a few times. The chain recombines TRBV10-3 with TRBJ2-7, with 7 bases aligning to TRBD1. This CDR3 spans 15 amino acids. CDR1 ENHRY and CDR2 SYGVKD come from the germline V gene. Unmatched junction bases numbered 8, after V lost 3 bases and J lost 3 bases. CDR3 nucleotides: TGTGCCATCAGTGACCCGGACAGGCAAAGCTACGAGCAGTACTTC. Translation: CAISDPDRQSYEQYF.

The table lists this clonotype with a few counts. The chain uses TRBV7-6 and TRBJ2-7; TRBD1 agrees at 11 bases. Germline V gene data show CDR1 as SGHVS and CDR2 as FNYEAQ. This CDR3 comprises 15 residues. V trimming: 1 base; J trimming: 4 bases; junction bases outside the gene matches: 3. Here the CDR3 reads CASSLGTGGAYEQYF. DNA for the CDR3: TGTGCCAGCAGCTTAGGGACAGGGGGCGCATACGAGCAGTACTTC. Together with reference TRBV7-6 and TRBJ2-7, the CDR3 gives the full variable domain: GAGVSQSPRYKVTKRGQDVALRCDPISGHVSLYWYRQALGQGPEFLTYFNYEAQQDKSGLPNDRFSAERPEGSISTLTIQRTEQRDSAMYRCASSLGTGGAYEQYFGPGTRLTVT.

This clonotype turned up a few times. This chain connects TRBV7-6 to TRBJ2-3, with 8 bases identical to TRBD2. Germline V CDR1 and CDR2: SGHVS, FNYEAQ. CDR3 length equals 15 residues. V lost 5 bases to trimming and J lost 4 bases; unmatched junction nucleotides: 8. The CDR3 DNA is TGTGCCAGCAGCCATACTAGCGGCTGGTCAGATACGCAGTATTTT. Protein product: CASSHTSGWSDTQYF.

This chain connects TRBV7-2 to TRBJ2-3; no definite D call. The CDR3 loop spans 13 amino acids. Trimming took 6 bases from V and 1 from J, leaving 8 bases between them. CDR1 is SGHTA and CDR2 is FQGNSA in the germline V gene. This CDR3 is CASRKAGTDTQYF. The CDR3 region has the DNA TGTGCCAGCAGAAAGGCGGGCACAGATACGCAGTATTTT.

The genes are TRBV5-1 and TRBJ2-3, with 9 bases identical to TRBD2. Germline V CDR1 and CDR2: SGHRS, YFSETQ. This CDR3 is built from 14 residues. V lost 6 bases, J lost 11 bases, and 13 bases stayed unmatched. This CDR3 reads CASKLVGSSGKQYF. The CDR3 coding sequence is TGCGCCAGCAAGCTTGTGGGGTCTAGCGGGAAGCAGTATTTT.

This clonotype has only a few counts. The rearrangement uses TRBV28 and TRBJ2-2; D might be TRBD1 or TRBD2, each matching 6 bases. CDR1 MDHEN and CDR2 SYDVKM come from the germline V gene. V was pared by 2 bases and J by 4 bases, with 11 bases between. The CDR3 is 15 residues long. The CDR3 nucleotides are TGTGCCAGCAGTTTACGGACAGCGGGCACCGGGGAGCTGTTTTTT. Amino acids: CASSLRTAGTGELFF.

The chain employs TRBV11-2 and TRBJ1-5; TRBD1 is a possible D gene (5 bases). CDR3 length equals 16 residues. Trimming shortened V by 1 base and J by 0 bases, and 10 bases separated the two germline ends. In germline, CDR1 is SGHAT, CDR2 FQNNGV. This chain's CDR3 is CASSLGGIPSNQPQHF. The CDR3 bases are TGTGCCAGCAGCTTAGGGGGGATCCCTAGCAATCAGCCCCAGCATTTT.

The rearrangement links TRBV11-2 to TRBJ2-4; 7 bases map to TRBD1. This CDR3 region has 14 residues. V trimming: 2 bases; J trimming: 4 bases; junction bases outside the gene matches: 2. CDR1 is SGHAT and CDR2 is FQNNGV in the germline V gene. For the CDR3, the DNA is TGTGCCAGCAGCTTACGGGGACAGAAAAACATTCAGTACTTC. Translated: CASSLRGQKNIQYF. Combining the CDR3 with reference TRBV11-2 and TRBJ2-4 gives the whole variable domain EAGVAQSPRYKIIEKRQSVAFWCNPISGHATLYWYQQILGQGPKLLIQFQNNGVVDDSQLPKDRFSAERLKGVDSTLKIQPAKLEDSAVYLCASSLRGQKNIQYFGAGTRLSVL.